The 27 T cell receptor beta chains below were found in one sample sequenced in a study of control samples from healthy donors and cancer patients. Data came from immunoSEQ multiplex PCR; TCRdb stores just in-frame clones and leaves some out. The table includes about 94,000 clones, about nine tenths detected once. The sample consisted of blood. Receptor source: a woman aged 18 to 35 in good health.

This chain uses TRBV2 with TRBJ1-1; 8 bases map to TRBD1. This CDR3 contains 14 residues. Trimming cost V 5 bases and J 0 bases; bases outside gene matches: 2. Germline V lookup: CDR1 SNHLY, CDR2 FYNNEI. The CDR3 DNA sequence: TGTGCCAGCAGTTCGACAGGGGTGAACACTGAAGCTTTCTTT. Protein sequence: CASSSTGVNTEAFF.

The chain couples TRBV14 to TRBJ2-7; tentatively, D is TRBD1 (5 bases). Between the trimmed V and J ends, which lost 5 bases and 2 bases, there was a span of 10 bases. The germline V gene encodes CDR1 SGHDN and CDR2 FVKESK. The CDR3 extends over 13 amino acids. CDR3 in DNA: TGTGCCAGCAGCGACACAGGTACCTACGAGCAGTACTTC. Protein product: CASSDTGTYEQYF.

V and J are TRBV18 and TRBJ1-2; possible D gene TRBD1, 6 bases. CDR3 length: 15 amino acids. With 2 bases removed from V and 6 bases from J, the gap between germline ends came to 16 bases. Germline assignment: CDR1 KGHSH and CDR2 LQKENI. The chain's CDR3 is CASSPWPVRGDGYTF. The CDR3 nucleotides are TGTGCCAGCTCACCATGGCCGGTTAGGGGGGATGGCTACACCTTC.

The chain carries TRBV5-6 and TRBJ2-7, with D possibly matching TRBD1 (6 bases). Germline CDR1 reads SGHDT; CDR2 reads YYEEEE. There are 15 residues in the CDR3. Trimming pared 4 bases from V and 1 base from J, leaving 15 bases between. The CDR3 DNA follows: TGTGCCAGCAGCCCTATCTTCGGACAGTCCTACGAGCAGTACTTC. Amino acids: CASSPIFGQSYEQYF.

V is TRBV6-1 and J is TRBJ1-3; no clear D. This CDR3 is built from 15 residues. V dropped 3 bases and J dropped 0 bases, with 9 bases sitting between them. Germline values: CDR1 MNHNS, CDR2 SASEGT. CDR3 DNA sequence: TGTGCCAGCAGTGATAGAGGGAGCTCTGGAAACACCATATATTTT. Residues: CASSDRGSSGNTIYF.

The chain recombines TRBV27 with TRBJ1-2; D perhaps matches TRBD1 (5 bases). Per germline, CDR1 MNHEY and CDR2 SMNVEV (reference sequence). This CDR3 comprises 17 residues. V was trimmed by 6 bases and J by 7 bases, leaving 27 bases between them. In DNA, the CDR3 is TGTGCCAGCAGGGGCGTGGGGACGGAGTACCTAAGCTCTGGCTACACCTTC. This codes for CASRGVGTEYLSSGYTF.

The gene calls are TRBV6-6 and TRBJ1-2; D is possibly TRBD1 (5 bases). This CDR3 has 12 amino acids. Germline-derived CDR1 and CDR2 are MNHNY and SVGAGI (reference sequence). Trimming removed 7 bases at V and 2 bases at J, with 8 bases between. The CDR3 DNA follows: TGTGCCAGCAACCAGGGAAACTATGGCTACACCTTC. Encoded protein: CASNQGNYGYTF.

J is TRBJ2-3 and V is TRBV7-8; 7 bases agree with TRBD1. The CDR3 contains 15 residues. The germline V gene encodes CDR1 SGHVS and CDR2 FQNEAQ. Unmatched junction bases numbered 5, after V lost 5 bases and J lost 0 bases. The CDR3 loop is CASSRGGSSTDTQYF. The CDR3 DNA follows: TGTGCCAGCAGCCGAGGGGGCTCCAGCACAGATACGCAGTATTTT.

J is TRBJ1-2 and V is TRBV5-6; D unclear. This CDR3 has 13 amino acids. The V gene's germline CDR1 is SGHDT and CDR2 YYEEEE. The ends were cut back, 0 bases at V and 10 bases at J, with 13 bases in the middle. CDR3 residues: CASSLEAPGVYTF. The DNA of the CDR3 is TGTGCCAGCAGCTTGGAGGCCCCCGGGGTCTACACCTTC. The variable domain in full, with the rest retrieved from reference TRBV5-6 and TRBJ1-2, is DAGVTQSPTHLIKTRGQQVTLRCSPKSGHDTVSWYQQALGQGPQFIFQYYEEEERQRGNFPDRFSGHQFPNYSSELNVNALLLGDSALYLCASSLEAPGVYTFGSGTRLTVV.

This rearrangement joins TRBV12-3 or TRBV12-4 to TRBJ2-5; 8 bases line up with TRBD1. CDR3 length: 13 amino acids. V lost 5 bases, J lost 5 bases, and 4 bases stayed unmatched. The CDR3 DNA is TGTGCCAGCAGTCCAGGGGGCTGGGAGACCCAGTACTTC. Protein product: CASSPGGWETQYF.

The CDR3: CASGLVVTDTQYF. The CDR3 region has the DNA TGTGCCAGTGGACTAGTTGTAACCGATACGCAGTATTTT. V gene TRBV6-5 combines with J gene TRBJ2-3; 7 positions match TRBD2. With 9 bases clipped from V and 6 bases from J, the junction kept 9 bases outside the gene matches. Germline CDR1 reads MNHEY; CDR2 reads SVGAGI. The CDR3 is 13 amino acids.

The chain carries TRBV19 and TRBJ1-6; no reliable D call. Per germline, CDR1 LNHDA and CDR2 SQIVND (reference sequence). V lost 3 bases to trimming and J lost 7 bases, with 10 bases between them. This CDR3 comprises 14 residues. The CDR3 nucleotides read TGTGCCAGTAGTATGAACAGCGCAAATTCACCCCTCCACTTT. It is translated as CASSMNSANSPLHF.

DNA for the CDR3: TGTGCCAGCAGTGACCTTAGCTCGGCCACTGAAGCTTTCTTT. Its protein product is CASSDLSSATEAFF. J is TRBJ1-1 and V is TRBV2; D gene ambiguous. The CDR3 contains 14 residues. Germline CDR1 is SNHLY and CDR2 is FYNNEI. V lost 3 bases and J 4 bases, leaving 12 bases between the germline ends.

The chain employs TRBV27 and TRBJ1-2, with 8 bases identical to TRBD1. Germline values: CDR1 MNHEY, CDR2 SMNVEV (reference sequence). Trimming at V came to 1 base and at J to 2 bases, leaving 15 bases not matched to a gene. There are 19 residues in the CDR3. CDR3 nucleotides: TGTGCCAGCAGTTTATTTGTATCAGACAGGGGCGAGTACAACTATGGCTACACCTTC. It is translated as CASSLFVSDRGEYNYGYTF.

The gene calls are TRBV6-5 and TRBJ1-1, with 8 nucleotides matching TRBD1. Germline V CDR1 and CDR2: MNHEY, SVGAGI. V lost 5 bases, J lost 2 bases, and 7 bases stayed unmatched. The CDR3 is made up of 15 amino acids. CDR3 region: CASSRFGQGNTEAFF. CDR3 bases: TGTGCCAGCAGTAGATTTGGACAGGGTAACACTGAAGCTTTCTTT.

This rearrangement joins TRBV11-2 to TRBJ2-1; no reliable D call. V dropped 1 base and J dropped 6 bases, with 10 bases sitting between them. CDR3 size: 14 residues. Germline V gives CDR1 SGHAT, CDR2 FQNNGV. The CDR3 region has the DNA TGTGCCAGCAGCTTAGTGGTTTTGGGCAATGAGCAGTTCTTC. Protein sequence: CASSLVVLGNEQFF.

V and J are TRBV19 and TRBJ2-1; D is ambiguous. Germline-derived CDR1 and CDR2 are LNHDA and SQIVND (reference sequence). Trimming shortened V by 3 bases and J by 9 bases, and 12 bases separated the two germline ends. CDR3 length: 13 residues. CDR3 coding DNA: TGTGCCAGTAGTATGAACTACCCAGGTGAGCAGTTCTTC. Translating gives CASSMNYPGEQFF. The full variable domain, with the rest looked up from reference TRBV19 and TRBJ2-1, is DGGITQSPKYLFRKEGQNVTLSCEQNLNHDAMYWYRQDPGQGLRLIYYSQIVNDFQKGDIAEGYSVSREKKESFPLTVTSAQKNPTAFYLCASSMNYPGEQFFGPGTRLTVL.

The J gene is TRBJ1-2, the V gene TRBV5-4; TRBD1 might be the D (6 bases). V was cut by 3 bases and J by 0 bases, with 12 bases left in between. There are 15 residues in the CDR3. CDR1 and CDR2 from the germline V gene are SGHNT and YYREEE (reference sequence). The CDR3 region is CASSSPGESNYGYTF. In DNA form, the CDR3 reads TGTGCCAGCAGCTCCCCAGGGGAGTCTAACTATGGCTACACCTTC.

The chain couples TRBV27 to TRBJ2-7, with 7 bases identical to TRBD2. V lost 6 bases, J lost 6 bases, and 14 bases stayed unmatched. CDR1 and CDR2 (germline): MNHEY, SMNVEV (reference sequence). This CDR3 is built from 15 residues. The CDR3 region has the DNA TGTGCCAGCAGAAGAACGGGGGGATTTCTTTCCGAGCAGTACTTC. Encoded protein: CASRRTGGFLSEQYF.

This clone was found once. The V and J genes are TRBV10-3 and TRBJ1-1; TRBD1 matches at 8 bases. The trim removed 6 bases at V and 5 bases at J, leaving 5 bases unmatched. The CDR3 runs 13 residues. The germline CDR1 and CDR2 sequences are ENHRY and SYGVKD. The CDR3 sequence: CAIRTTGATEAFF. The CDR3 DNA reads TGTGCCATCAGGACGACAGGGGCGACTGAAGCTTTCTTT.

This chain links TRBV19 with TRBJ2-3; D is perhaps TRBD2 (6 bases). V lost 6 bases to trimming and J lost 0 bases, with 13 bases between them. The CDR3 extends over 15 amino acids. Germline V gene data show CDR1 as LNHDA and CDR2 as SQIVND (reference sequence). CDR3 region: CASRVAGTSTDTQYF. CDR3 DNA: TGTGCCAGTAGGGTGGCGGGGACTAGCACAGATACGCAGTATTTT.

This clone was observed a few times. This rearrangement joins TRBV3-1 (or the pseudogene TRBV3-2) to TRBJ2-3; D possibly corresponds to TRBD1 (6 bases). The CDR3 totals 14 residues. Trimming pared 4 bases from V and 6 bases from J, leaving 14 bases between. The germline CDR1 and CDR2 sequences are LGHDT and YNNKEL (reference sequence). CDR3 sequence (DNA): TGTGCCAGCAGCCCCGGCAGGGGTGGGGATACGCAGTATTTT. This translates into CASSPGRGGDTQYF.

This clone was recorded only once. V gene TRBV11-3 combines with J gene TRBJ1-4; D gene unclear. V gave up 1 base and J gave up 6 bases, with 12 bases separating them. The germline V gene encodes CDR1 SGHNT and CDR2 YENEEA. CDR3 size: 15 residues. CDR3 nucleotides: TGTGCCAGCAGCTTAGGAGGAGGAAGGGATGAAAAACTGTTTTTT. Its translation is CASSLGGGRDEKLFF.

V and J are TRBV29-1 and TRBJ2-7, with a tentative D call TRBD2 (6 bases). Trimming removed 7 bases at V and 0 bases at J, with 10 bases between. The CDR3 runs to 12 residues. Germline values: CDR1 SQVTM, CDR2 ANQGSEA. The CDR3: CSGGVSSYEQYF. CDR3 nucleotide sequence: TGCAGCGGGGGGGTATCCTCCTACGAGCAGTACTTC.

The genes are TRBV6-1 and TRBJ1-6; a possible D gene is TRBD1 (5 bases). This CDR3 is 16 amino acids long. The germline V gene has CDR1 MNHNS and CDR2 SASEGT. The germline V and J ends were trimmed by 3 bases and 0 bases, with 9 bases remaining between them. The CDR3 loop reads CASSDAGSSYNSPLHF. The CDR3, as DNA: TGTGCCAGCAGTGATGCAGGGAGCTCCTATAATTCACCCCTCCACTTT.

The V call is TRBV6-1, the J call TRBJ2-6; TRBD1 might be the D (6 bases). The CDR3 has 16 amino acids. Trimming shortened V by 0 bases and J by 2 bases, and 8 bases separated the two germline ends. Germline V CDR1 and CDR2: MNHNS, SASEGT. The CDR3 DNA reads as TGTGCCAGCAGTGAAGCGTGGGGGCCTGGGGCCAACGTCCTGACTTTC. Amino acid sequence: CASSEAWGPGANVLTF.

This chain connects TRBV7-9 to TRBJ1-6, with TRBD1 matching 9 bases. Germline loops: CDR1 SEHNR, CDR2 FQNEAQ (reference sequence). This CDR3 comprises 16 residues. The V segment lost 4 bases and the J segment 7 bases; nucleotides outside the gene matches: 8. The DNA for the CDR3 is TGTGCCAGCAGCTACTCCGGGACAGGGAACAATTCACCCCTCCACTTT. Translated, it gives CASSYSGTGNNSPLHF.